This TCR beta chain derives from a study of blood T cell repertoires in COVID-19. Only in-frame clones appear in the TCRdb table, and some are missing; sequencing was by immunoSEQ multiplex PCR. The sample consists of about 350,000 clones, 87% of them appearing once. In Cohort 3, a recovered donor had either two negative PCRs, clearance, or symptom resolution. The TCR originated in a woman aged 25 to 45 who had recovered from COVID-19. The sequencing sample was made of PBMCs or T cells enriched from blood (not recorded which).

CDR3 sequence reads: CASQDRGLRYEQYF. CDR3 DNA sequence: TGTGCCAGTCAGGACAGGGGGCTTCGATACGAGCAGTACTTC. The chain recombines TRBV28 with TRBJ2-7; TRBD1 agrees at 11 bases. The CDR3 spans 14 residues. CDR1 and CDR2 from the germline V gene are MDHEN and SYDVKM. J gave up 4 bases and V 9 bases, and 8 bases lay outside the gene matches.